The 19 T cell receptor beta chains listed next were all sequenced from one sample in a study of immune evolution from preneoplasia to lung adenocarcinoma. Produced via immunoSEQ multiplex PCR; TCRdb's table is partial and in-frame only. This table holds some 3,700 clones, around 82% found once. The specimen sequenced was FFPE lung adenocarcinoma in situ tissue. Receptors originate from a person aged 70 to 85 with lung adenocarcinoma.

The gene calls are TRBV5-1 and TRBJ2-7; TRBD1 matches 8 bases. V shed 3 bases, J shed 5 bases, and the junction held 7 bases outside the gene matches. Germline V CDR1 and CDR2: SGHRS, YFSETQ. This CDR3 has 14 residues. The CDR3 loop reads CASSSYRGVHEQYF. The DNA of the CDR3 is TGCGCCAGCAGCTCCTACAGGGGGGTTCACGAGCAGTACTTC.

This chain links TRBV28 with TRBJ2-1; maybe TRBD1 (6 bases). This CDR3 contains 14 residues. V lost 5 bases to trimming and J lost 7 bases, with 15 bases between them. CDR1 and CDR2 from the germline V gene are MDHEN and SYDVKM. CDR3 DNA: TGTGCCAGCAGTCCGGGTGGGGGCAATAATGAGCAGTTCTTC. Amino acids: CASSPGGGNNEQFF.

In this sample, this clone turned up once. This chain uses TRBV4-1 with TRBJ1-1; possibly TRBD1 for D (6 bases). Trimming pared 1 base from V and 4 bases from J, leaving 16 bases between. The germline CDR1 and CDR2 sequences are MGHRA and YSYEKL. The CDR3 covers 16 residues. The CDR3 here is CASSQGGPLVGTEAFF. The CDR3 coding sequence is TGCGCCAGCAGCCAAGGGGGGCCCCTCGTGGGCACTGAAGCTTTCTTT.

V usage is TRBV7-6 and J usage is TRBJ2-7; 7 bases are a match to TRBD2. Germline lookup yields CDR1 SGHVS and CDR2 FNYEAQ. The CDR3 totals 15 residues. Germline trimming cut 2 bases from V and 6 bases from J; bases unmatched to any gene: 10. CDR3 residues: CASSLTFAGEGEQYF. CDR3 coding DNA: TGTGCCAGCAGCTTAACTTTTGCGGGAGAGGGCGAGCAGTACTTC.

This clone turned up a few times. J is TRBJ1-5 and V is TRBV7-2, with D unresolved. The CDR3 has 13 amino acids. CDR1 is SGHTA and CDR2 is FQGNSA in the germline V gene. The V end was cut by 5 bases, the J end by 5 bases, with 10 bases between. This CDR3 reads CASSQYGHQPQHF. CDR3 bases: TGTGCCAGCAGCCAATACGGGCATCAGCCCCAGCATTTT.

DNA for the CDR3: TGCAGCGTCCTCACTCCGGCCAGACAAGAGACCCAGTACTTC. Translated, it gives CSVLTPARQETQYF. V is TRBV29-1 and J is TRBJ2-5; no firm D call. This CDR3 spans 14 amino acids. Trimming left V 6 bases short and J 2 bases short, with 16 bases between. CDR1 is SQVTM and CDR2 is ANQGSEA in the germline V gene.

The rearrangement links TRBV13 to TRBJ2-5; no definite D call. The V and J ends lost 4 bases and 2 bases respectively, with 11 bases between them. This CDR3 is built from 14 residues. Looked up from germline, CDR1 is PRHDT and CDR2 is FYEKMQ (reference sequence). The CDR3 sequence is CASSSRTVQETQYF. CDR3 nucleotide sequence: TGTGCCAGCAGCTCTAGGACCGTACAAGAGACCCAGTACTTC.

The chain uses TRBV30 and TRBJ2-1; D not resolved. The length of the CDR3 is 12 residues. Germline V gives CDR1 GTSNPN, CDR2 SVGIG (reference sequence). V dropped 0 bases and J dropped 3 bases, with 3 bases sitting between them. This chain's CDR3 is CAWSVHYNEQFF. The CDR3 region has the DNA TGTGCCTGGAGTGTCCACTACAATGAGCAGTTCTTC.

This clone was observed a few times. The chain links TRBV5-4 to TRBJ1-4; D gene ambiguous. Germline CDR1 and CDR2: SGHNT and YYREEE (reference sequence). The CDR3 runs to 14 residues. With 0 bases removed from V and 0 bases from J, the gap between germline ends came to 3 bases. The CDR3 DNA reads TGTGCCAGCAGCTTGGACCCAACTAATGAAAAACTGTTTTTT. It codes for CASSLDPTNEKLFF.

The gene calls are TRBV15 and TRBJ1-4, with 10 bases fitting TRBD1. Germline CDR1 and CDR2: LNHNV and YYDKDF (reference sequence). CDR3 length: 16 residues. V gave up 2 bases and J gave up 8 bases; unmatched junction bases: 8. Here the CDR3 reads CATSRLTGTGDEKLFF. The CDR3 nucleotides are TGTGCCACCAGCAGACTAACCGGGACAGGGGACGAAAAACTGTTTTTT.

The V and J genes are TRBV29-1 and TRBJ2-5, with 7 bases identical to TRBD1. Germline V lookup: CDR1 SQVTM, CDR2 ANQGSEA. Trimming at V came to 4 bases and at J to 0 bases, leaving 5 bases not matched to a gene. The CDR3 extends over 14 amino acids. The CDR3 nucleotides are TGCAGCGTTGTGTGGACAGGACACCAAGAGACCCAGTACTTC. It is translated as CSVVWTGHQETQYF.

This clone was counted between two and nine times. Written as DNA, the CDR3 is TGTGCCTGGAGTCCCACGACAGCTTACACCGGGGAGCTGTTTTTT. Translating gives CAWSPTTAYTGELFF. The chain uses TRBV30 and TRBJ2-2, with a tentative D call TRBD1 (5 bases). This CDR3 is built from 15 residues. The germline V gene has CDR1 GTSNPN and CDR2 SVGIG (reference sequence). V was shortened by 2 bases and J by 3 bases, with 13 bases between the two germline ends. Full variable domain (rest looked up from reference TRBV30 and TRBJ2-2): SQTIHQWPATLVQPVGSPLSLECTVEGTSNPNLYWYRQAAGRGLQLLFYSVGIGQISSEVPQNLSASRPQDRQFILSSKKLLLSDSGFYLCAWSPTTAYTGELFFGEGSRLTVL.

This chain uses TRBV7-9 with TRBJ2-1; a possible D gene is TRBD1 (5 bases). Trimming took 2 bases from V and 10 from J, leaving 9 bases between them. Germline-derived CDR1 and CDR2 are SEHNR and FQNEAQ (reference sequence). The CDR3 is 12 amino acids. The CDR3 here is CASSLIQEEQFF. The DNA of the CDR3 is TGTGCCAGCAGCTTAATACAGGAGGAGCAGTTCTTC.

The chain carries TRBV15 and TRBJ2-1; D may be TRBD1 or TRBD2 (5 bases each). CDR1 and CDR2 (germline): LNHNV, YYDKDF (reference sequence). With 4 bases removed from V and 4 bases from J, the gap between germline ends came to 17 bases. The CDR3 covers 16 residues. CDR3 bases: TGTGCCACCAGCAACCGTTTGACGTGGGGGTACAATGAGCAGTTCTTC. The encoded protein is CATSNRLTWGYNEQFF. Supplemented by reference TRBV15 and TRBJ2-1, the full variable domain reads DAMVIQNPRYQVTQFGKPVTLSCSQTLNHNVMYWYQQKSSQAPKLLFHYYDKDFNNEADTPDNFQSRRPNTSFCFLDIRSPGLGDTAMYLCATSNRLTWGYNEQFFGPGTRLTVL.

This clone was observed a single time. V usage is TRBV18 and J usage is TRBJ1-2; the D is unclear. CDR1 is KGHSH and CDR2 is LQKENI in the germline V gene. The CDR3 runs 12 residues. V was shortened by 1 base and J by 5 bases, with 5 bases between the two germline ends. CDR3 sequence: CASSPRGYGYTF. The CDR3 DNA sequence: TGTGCCAGCTCACCACGTGGGTATGGCTACACCTTC.

The rearrangement links TRBV18 to TRBJ2-3; D is perhaps TRBD1 (5 bases). V gave up 4 bases and J gave up 2 bases, with 13 bases separating them. Germline CDR1 is KGHSH and CDR2 is LQKENI. This CDR3 spans 15 amino acids. CDR3 protein: CASSLQGSYTDTQYF. DNA for the CDR3: TGTGCCAGCTCACTCCAGGGATCTTACACAGATACGCAGTATTTT.

This clone was seen more than once but under ten times. The chain joins TRBV5-8 to TRBJ2-2, with TRBD2 identical over 10 bases. The CDR3 spans 15 residues. Germline CDR1 and CDR2: SGHTS and YDEGEE. Germline trimming cut 3 bases from V and 6 bases from J; bases unmatched to any gene: 5. The CDR3 coding sequence is TGTGCCAGCAGCTCTAGCGGGAGAGCGGCCGGGGAGCTGTTTTTT. Residues: CASSSSGRAAGELFF.

This chain connects TRBV19 to TRBJ2-5; D is unclear. V lost 8 bases, J lost 4 bases, and 17 bases lay in between. This CDR3 contains 14 residues. Germline V gene sequence: CDR1 LNHDA, CDR2 SQIVND (reference sequence). The CDR3 sequence: CASGGSVGGETQYF. The CDR3 DNA sequence: TGTGCCAGTGGCGGTTCGGTTGGTGGAGAGACCCAGTACTTC.

The rearrangement uses TRBV7-2 and TRBJ2-7; D remains unclear. Germline CDR1 SGHTA, CDR2 FQGNSA. V gave up 5 bases and J gave up 2 bases, with 16 bases separating them. This CDR3 has 15 amino acids. The CDR3 DNA is TGTGCCAGCAGCCCCTCCGTTGGAGACCCCTACGAGCAGTACTTC. Its protein is CASSPSVGDPYEQYF.